This T cell receptor (beta chain) stems from a study of low-dose radiotherapy and immunotherapy resistance in tumors. Time point defined: after trial treatment. Stated treatment: LDRT plus nivolumab, ipilimumab, low-dose cyclophosphamide and aspirin (RACIN trial). This clonotype has a count of ten or more. After removal of 2 bases from V and 4 bases from J, the junction contained 5 bases not matched to a gene. CDR3 length: 14 residues. The germline CDR1 and CDR2 sequences are GTSNPN and SVGIG (reference sequence). TRAV- and TRBV-specific primers, spanning alpha and beta chains, primed first-strand cDNA. A constant-region primer paired with the V-primer adapter amplified TCRs over about 20 PCR cycles. TCRdb recomputed calls from the reads with MiXCR, one row per CDR3 protein. Altogether roughly 90,000 distinct CDR3 sequences are present, 20% to 25% being singletons, with the ten largest covering over 10%.

The clonotype originates from a female donor with ovarian cancer. The gene calls are TRBV30 and TRBJ2-5; 9 bases are shared with TRBD1. Sequencing was performed on PBMCs, taken after low-dose radiotherapy plus immunotherapy. CDR3 bases: TGTGCCTGGAGTACCGGGACAGGGAGAGAGACCCAGTACTTC. It translates to CAWSTGTGRETQYF.